Listed below are T cell receptor beta chains from one sample, sequenced in a study of read filtering for tumor transcriptome and immune sequencing. Using its own MiXCR run on the reads, TCRdb lists one record per CDR3 protein. The table records roughly 25,000 distinct CDR3 sequences, around 20% of them present only once. The specimen sequenced was a population of CD138-negative cells sorted from bone marrow. Receptors were obtained from a donor at least 40 years old with multiple myeloma. The CDR3 runs from the conserved cysteine through the conserved F or W. A D gene is named only where the DNA matches it firmly. Clone size is stated in some rows and not others, as once, few, many or a class when expanded.

abundance,j_gene,d_gene,v_gene,CDR3nt,CDR3aa
many,TRBJ2-7,TRBD1,TRBV5-8,TGTGCCAGCAGCTTGCAGGCAGGGGGAAGTTGGTCCTACGAGCAGTACTTC,CASSLQAGGSWSYEQYF
many,TRBJ2-2,-,TRBV7-3,TGTGCCAGCAGCTTAACGGTTAGCGCGAACACCGGGGAGCTGTTTTTT,CASSLTVSANTGELFF
many,TRBJ2-7,TRBD2,TRBV29-1,TGCAGCGTTTTTACTAGCGGGATCGCGTCCTACGAGCAGTACTTC,CSVFTSGIASYEQYF
medium-sized,TRBJ2-1,-,TRBV6-2/TRBV6-3,TGTGCCAGCAGCTCCCAGTTCCCCTCTCAAGTTCTGTTCTTC,CASSSQFPSQVLFF
medium-sized,TRBJ2-1,TRBD2,TRBV7-2,TGTGCCAGCAGCCCGAGACTAGCGGGAGGATACAATGAGCAGTTCTTC,CASSPRLAGGYNEQFF
-,TRBJ2-1,TRBD1,TRBV28,TGTGCCAGCGGTTATCCAGGGGGTGGGTACGAGCAGTTCTTC,CASGYPGGGYEQFF
many,TRBJ1-4,TRBD1,TRBV12-3/TRBV12-4,TGTGCCAGCAGCCGCGGACAGGGAGCAACTAATGAAAAACTGTTTTTT,CASSRGQGATNEKLFF
many,TRBJ1-1,-,TRBV7-2,TGTGCCAGCAGCTTCGTCCCCTCTTGGAACACTGAAGCTTTCTTT,CASSFVPSWNTEAFF
many,TRBJ1-1,TRBD1,TRBV6-2/TRBV6-3,TGTGCCAGCAGTCCAATAAGCCAGGGACAGGGGAGTTTCTTT,CASSPISQGQGSFF
many,TRBJ2-7,TRBD2,TRBV29-1,TGCAGCGTTACAACTAGCGGGCTGCAGTACTTC,CSVTTSGLQYF
once,TRBJ2-5,TRBD2,TRBV20-1,TGCAGTGTTAGTGTAGCGGGAGGTTCAGAGACCCAGTACTTC,CSVSVAGGSETQYF
-,TRBJ1-3,-,TRBV7-2,TGTGCCAGCAGCTTGTCCGGAGCCTCTGGAAACACCATATATTTT,CASSLSGASGNTIYF
once,TRBJ2-1,TRBD2,TRBV20-1,TGCAGTGCTGGGGGGCCGAGACTAGCGGGCCTTTTTTCCTACAATGAGCAGCTCTTC,CSAGGPRLAGLFSYNEQLF
many,TRBJ1-4,-,TRBV10-2,TGCGCCAGCAGCCGGGACCCGAGGGAAAAACTGTTTTTT,CASSRDPREKLFF
many,TRBJ1-5,-,TRBV12-3/TRBV12-4,TGTGCCAGCAGTTCCGGGTTCCGGAGGGATCAGCCCCAGCATTTT,CASSSGFRRDQPQHF
-,TRBJ2-3,-,TRBV19,TGTGCCAGTAGTATTACTACAGTGATCTCCACAGGCACGCAGTATTTT,CASSITTVISTGTQYF
many,TRBJ2-5,TRBD2,TRBV28,TGTGCCAGCAGTCCCTCCGGTAGCGGGAGGGGTGGGACCCAGTACTTC,CASSPSGSGRGGTQYF
many,TRBJ2-7,TRBD1,TRBV5-1,TGCGCCAGCAGCTTGGCCCCGGACAGGGGGCTTAGCGAGCAGTACTTC,CASSLAPDRGLSEQYF
many,TRBJ2-2,-,TRBV7-9,TGTGCCAGCAGCCCCTATGGGTTGGCTACCGGGGAGCTGTTTTTT,CASSPYGLATGELFF
many,TRBJ1-2,TRBD1,TRBV6-1,TGTGCCAGCAGTGAAGCACGTGGCCCGGGACAGGGGGCTCTGGGCTATGGCTGCACCTTC,CASSEARGPGQGALGYGCTF
medium-sized,TRBJ2-1,TRBD2,TRBV11-2,TGTGCCAGCAGCTTAGACCCTACGGGAGGGTACAACAATGAGCAGTTCTTC,CASSLDPTGGYNNEQFF
many,TRBJ2-2,-,TRBV12-1,TGTGCCAGCAGCTTTGTCCTAGCGGGAGGGCCGAACACCGGGGAGCTGTTTTTT,CASSFVLAGGPNTGELFF
medium-sized,TRBJ2-1,TRBD2,TRBV6-4,TGTGCCAGCAGTGGGGGACTAGCTGGCCATGAGCAGTTCTTC,CASSGGLAGHEQFF
many,TRBJ2-7,-,TRBV11-2,TGTGCCAGCACCCTCTGGGGAAGCTCCTACGAGCAGTACTTC,CASTLWGSSYEQYF
many,TRBJ1-3,-,TRBV4-2,TGTGCCAGCAGCTACGAGACAACCTCTGGAAACACCATATATTTT,CASSYETTSGNTIYF
many,TRBJ2-5,-,TRBV7-9,TGTGCCAGCAGCTTACAAGAGACCCAGTACTTC,CASSLQETQYF
many,TRBJ2-7,-,TRBV29-1,TGCAGCGTTGAAGTATCGGGGTTTGGCGAGCAGTACTTC,CSVEVSGFGEQYF
many,TRBJ2-7,-,TRBV4-1,TGCGCCAGCAGCCAAGATTGGGCGACCTACGAGCAGTACTTC,CASSQDWATYEQYF
many,TRBJ2-1,-,TRBV7-9,TGTGCCAGCAGCTGGGACGGTGCCTCCTACAATGAGCAGTTCTTC,CASSWDGASYNEQFF
many,TRBJ1-2,-,TRBV6-1,TGTGCCAGCAGCCCACCCTGGGGAGGGGGAGGAAGGGATGGCTACACCTTC,CASSPPWGGGGRDGYTF
many,TRBJ2-3,TRBD2,TRBV28,TGTGCCAGCAGTCCAGCCGGCGGGAGTGGTACGCAGTATTTT,CASSPAGGSGTQYF
many,TRBJ1-5,TRBD1,TRBV12-3/TRBV12-4,TGTGCCAGCAGCTCAGGGGGCTCTAGCAATCAGCCCCAGCATTTT,CASSSGGSSNQPQHF
many,TRBJ2-2,-,TRBV19,TGTGCCAGTAGGCGAACACTGACAGACACCGGGGAGCTGTTTTTT,CASRRTLTDTGELFF
many,TRBJ2-6,TRBD2,TRBV6-5,TGTGCCAGCAGAGGACTAGCGTTCTCTGGGGCCAACGTCCTGACTTTC,CASRGLAFSGANVLTF
medium-sized,TRBJ2-1,TRBD2,TRBV5-1,TGCGCCAGCAGCGAGACTAGCGGGAGCTACAATGAGCAGTTCTTC,CASSETSGSYNEQFF
medium-sized,TRBJ2-6,-,TRBV20-1,TGCAGTGCCCCAGGGATCCCTGGGGCCAACGTCCTGACTTTC,CSAPGIPGANVLTF
many,TRBJ2-7,TRBD1,TRBV10-2,TGCGCCAGCAGAAATGCCGGGACAGGGGGCAACGAGCAGTACTTC,CASRNAGTGGNEQYF
many,TRBJ2-1,-,TRBV2,TGTGCCAGCAGTCTGGTTGGGAATGAGCAGTTCTTC,CASSLVGNEQFF